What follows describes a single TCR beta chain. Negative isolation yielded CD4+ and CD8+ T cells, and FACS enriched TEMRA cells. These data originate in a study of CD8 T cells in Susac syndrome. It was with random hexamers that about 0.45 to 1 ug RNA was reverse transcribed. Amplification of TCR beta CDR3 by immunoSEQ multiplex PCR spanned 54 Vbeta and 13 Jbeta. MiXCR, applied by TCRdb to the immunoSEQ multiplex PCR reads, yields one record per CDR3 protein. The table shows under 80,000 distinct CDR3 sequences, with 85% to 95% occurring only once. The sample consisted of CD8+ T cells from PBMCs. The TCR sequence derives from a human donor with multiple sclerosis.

The CDR3 region has the DNA TGTGCCAGCAGTTACTCCCACGCGGAGACCCAGTACTTC. It encodes CASSYSHAETQYF. This chain connects TRBV6-5 to TRBJ2-5, with unresolved D. CDR3 length equals 13 residues. The germline V gene has CDR1 MNHEY and CDR2 SVGAGI. V was trimmed by 0 bases and J by 5 bases, leaving 7 bases between them.